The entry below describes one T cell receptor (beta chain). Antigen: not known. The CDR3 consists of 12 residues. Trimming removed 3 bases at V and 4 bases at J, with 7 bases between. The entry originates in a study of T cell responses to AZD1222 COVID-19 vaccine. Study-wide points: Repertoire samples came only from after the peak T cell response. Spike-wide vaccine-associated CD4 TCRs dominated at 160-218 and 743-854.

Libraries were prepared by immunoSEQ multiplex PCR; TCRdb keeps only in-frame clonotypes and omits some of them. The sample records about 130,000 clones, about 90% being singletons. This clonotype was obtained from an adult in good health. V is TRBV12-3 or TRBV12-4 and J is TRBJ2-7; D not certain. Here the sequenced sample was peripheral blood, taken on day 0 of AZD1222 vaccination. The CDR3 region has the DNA TGTGCCAGCAGTTTCTTCCAATACGAGCAGTACTTC. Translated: CASSFFQYEQYF.